One sample yielded the 8 T cell receptor beta chains listed below, sequenced in a study of T cell responses to AZD1222 COVID-19 vaccine. Sequenced by immunoSEQ multiplex PCR; TCRdb stores in-frame clones only, minus some. The repertoire has under 200,000 clones, 94% of them found once; the top ten carry about 0.6%. This sample comprised peripheral blood, obtained on day 0 of AZD1222 vaccination. These receptors originate from an adult in good health.

J is TRBJ2-6 and V is TRBV4-1; weak D call: TRBD1 (5 bases). CDR1 MGHRA and CDR2 YSYEKL come from the germline V gene. This CDR3 contains 18 residues. The V end lost 0 bases, the J end lost 4 bases, and 16 bases lay between the germline ends. The CDR3 sequence is CASSQDDIRAAGANVLTF. As DNA, the CDR3 is TGCGCCAGCAGCCAAGATGATATCAGGGCAGCAGGGGCCAACGTCCTGACTTTC.

The chain links TRBV6-2 or TRBV6-3 to TRBJ2-1; D is undetermined. Trimming shortened V by 6 bases and J by 10 bases, and 16 bases separated the two germline ends. Germline-derived CDR1 and CDR2 are MNHEY and SVGEGT. This CDR3 is built from 13 residues. The CDR3 sequence is CASSRPLLREQFF. In DNA, the CDR3 is TGTGCCAGCAGCCGACCTCTTTTGAGGGAGCAGTTCTTC.

The chain combines TRBV6-6 with TRBJ1-4, with a possible D match to TRBD1 (5 bases). Trimming removed 7 bases at V and 0 bases at J, with 9 bases between. The CDR3 runs to 14 residues. Germline V CDR1 and CDR2: MNHNY, SVGAGI (reference sequence). CDR3: CASTLTATNEKLFF. In DNA form, the CDR3 reads TGTGCCAGCACCCTGACAGCAACTAATGAAAAACTGTTTTTT.

This chain connects TRBV4-1 to TRBJ2-1; D perhaps matches TRBD1 (5 bases). The germline V gene has CDR1 MGHRA and CDR2 YSYEKL. CDR3 length equals 16 residues. Trimming pared 0 bases from V and 4 bases from J, leaving 13 bases between. The CDR3 DNA reads as TGCGCCAGCAGCCAAGAAGGGGCAGGGCTGTACAATGAGCAGTTCTTC. Its translation: CASSQEGAGLYNEQFF.

The J gene is TRBJ1-2, the V gene TRBV25-1; D is unresolved. The length of the CDR3 is 14 residues. V lost 3 bases and J 4 bases, leaving 12 bases between the germline ends. Germline V lookup: CDR1 MGHDK, CDR2 SYGVNS. CDR3 sequence reads: CASSDPNSLYGYTF. In DNA, the CDR3 is TGTGCCAGCAGTGATCCCAACAGCCTCTATGGCTACACCTTC.

The chain has TRBV2 and TRBJ2-1; perhaps TRBD2 as D (5 bases). The germline gives CDR1 SNHLY, CDR2 FYNNEI. This CDR3 has 13 amino acids. V was cut by 6 bases and J by 9 bases, with 15 bases left in between. The CDR3 reads CASRSRELSEQFF. The DNA of the CDR3 is TGTGCCAGCAGATCTAGGGAGTTAAGTGAGCAGTTCTTC.

This clone is a singleton in its sample. The chain joins TRBV7-6 to TRBJ2-1; TRBD2 aligns across 9 bases. Germline CDR1 is SGHVS and CDR2 is FNYEAQ. The length of the CDR3 is 17 residues. The ends lost 6 bases at V and 0 bases at J; junction bases unmatched: 9. The CDR3 reads CASSPRTSDSSYNEQFF. The CDR3 nucleotides read TGTGCCAGCAGTCCCCGGACTAGCGATAGCTCCTACAATGAGCAGTTCTTC.

The chain recombines TRBV9 with TRBJ1-1, with unresolved D. Per germline, CDR1 SGDLS and CDR2 YYNGEE. With 0 bases removed from V and 0 bases from J, the gap between germline ends came to 6 bases. The CDR3 is 14 amino acids. The CDR3 spells CASSVVSVNTEAFF. The CDR3 nucleotides read TGTGCCAGCAGCGTAGTGTCCGTGAACACTGAAGCTTTCTTT.